The 28 T cell receptor beta chains in this list originate from one sample, sequenced in a study of T cell responses to AZD1222 COVID-19 vaccine. This table comes from immunoSEQ multiplex PCR, and its TCRdb copy is limited to in-frame clones, with some not included. The profile covers some 64,000 clones, with 76% appearing a single time and about an eighth taken by the ten largest. This specimen consisted of peripheral blood, obtained on day 0 of AZD1222 vaccination. The source of these receptors is an adult in good health.

This clone was recorded once. This chain links TRBV5-6 with TRBJ1-3; D gene uncertain. CDR1 and CDR2 from the germline V gene are SGHDT and YYEEEE. V lost 3 bases, J lost 0 bases, and 13 bases lay in between. The CDR3 spans 16 residues. The CDR3: CASSWAGEGSGNTIYF. The CDR3 nucleotides read TGTGCCAGCAGCTGGGCGGGTGAGGGCTCTGGAAACACCATATATTTT.

This chain uses TRBV4-3 with TRBJ1-6; TRBD1 matches 7 bases. Per germline, CDR1 LGHNA and CDR2 YSLEER. The V gene end was trimmed by 0 bases and the J gene end by 10 bases; junction bases not matched to a gene: 3. CDR3 length: 14 amino acids. The CDR3 loop is CASSQDDRDSPLHF. The CDR3 DNA sequence: TGCGCCAGCAGCCAAGACGACAGGGACTCACCCCTCCACTTT.

The gene calls are TRBV5-5 and TRBJ2-3; D remains unclear. Germline values: CDR1 SGHKS, CDR2 YYEKEE (reference sequence). CDR3 length equals 14 residues. V lost 3 bases and J lost 1, with 9 bases in between. The CDR3 sequence is CASSSLLGTDTQYF. The CDR3 nucleotides read TGTGCCAGCAGCTCTCTTCTCGGCACAGATACGCAGTATTTT.

The chain joins TRBV7-9 to TRBJ1-3; D is ambiguous. Germline loops: CDR1 SEHNR, CDR2 FQNEAQ (reference sequence). The CDR3 consists of 15 residues. V shed 2 bases and J shed 8 bases, with 16 bases lying between them. The DNA for the CDR3 is TGTGCCAGCAGCTTAAGGTCAGAGAAATGGGACACCATATATTTT. Amino acid sequence: CASSLRSEKWDTIYF.

V usage is TRBV7-9 and J usage is TRBJ1-4, with 10 positions matching TRBD1. The CDR3 spans 14 residues. J lost 8 bases, V lost 4 bases, and 4 bases had no gene match. Per germline, CDR1 SEHNR and CDR2 FQNEAQ (reference sequence). CDR3 protein: CASSSGQGYEKLFF. Here the CDR3 DNA reads TGTGCCAGCAGCTCGGGACAGGGGTACGAAAAACTGTTTTTT.

The chain has TRBV28 and TRBJ2-7; no reliable D call. Germline V gene lookup returns CDR1 MDHEN and CDR2 SYDVKM. The CDR3 has 11 residues. Trimming stripped 5 bases from V and 3 bases from J, with 5 bases between. CDR3 nucleotides: TGTGCCAGCAGTCAGTACTACGAGCAGTACTTC. This encodes CASSQYYEQYF.

This clone was picked up one time. The chain's CDR3 is CASSGGLAGTNEQFF. CDR3 DNA: TGTGCCAGCAGTGGGGGACTAGCGGGGACGAATGAGCAGTTCTTC. The V and J genes are TRBV27 and TRBJ2-1; 13 positions match TRBD2. J was trimmed by 7 bases and V by 5 bases; bases with no gene match: 5. CDR3 length: 15 residues. Germline V gene lookup returns CDR1 MNHEY and CDR2 SMNVEV (reference sequence).

The V gene is TRBV28, the J gene TRBJ1-1; D is unclear. Germline CDR1 and CDR2: MDHEN and SYDVKM. Trimming took 10 bases from V and 0 from J, leaving 6 bases between them. The CDR3 totals 11 residues. The CDR3: CATTLNTEAFF. The CDR3 region has the DNA TGTGCCACCACCCTGAACACTGAAGCTTTCTTT.

This clone has just one count. The gene calls are TRBV21-1 and TRBJ1-4; no DNA check was done on the table's D call, TRBD1. TRBV21-1 is termed a pseudogene. The CDR3 contains 12 residues. CDR3 amino acids: CASSACTGTGPF. DNA of the CDR3: TGTGCCAGCAGCGCCTGTACCGGGACAGGGCCATTT.

This chain connects TRBV4-2 to TRBJ1-5; D not certain. The CDR3 length is 13 residues. Germline V gives CDR1 LGHNA, CDR2 YNFKEQ. V shed 0 bases and J shed 9 bases, with 9 bases lying between them. CDR3 DNA sequence: TGTGCCAGCAGCCAAGACGGAGAACGGCCCCAGCATTTT. This gives the protein CASSQDGERPQHF.

The rearrangement uses TRBV21-1 and TRBJ1-2. TRBV21-1 is tagged as a pseudogene. CDR3 length equals 15 residues. CDR3 sequence: CASSRTRVLPYGYTF. CDR3 DNA: TGTGCCAGCAGTAGGACGCGTGTCTTACCCTATGGCTACACCTTC.

The J gene is TRBJ2-3, the V gene TRBV7-8, with 7 positions matching TRBD1. J was trimmed by 2 bases and V by 5 bases; bases with no gene match: 4. Germline assignment: CDR1 SGHVS and CDR2 FQNEAQ. The CDR3 contains 14 residues. The CDR3 bases are TGTGCCAGCAGCAAAGACAGGGTCACAGATACGCAGTATTTT. It encodes CASSKDRVTDTQYF. Looking up the rest from reference TRBV7-8 and TRBJ2-3 gives the full variable domain: GAGVSQSPRYKVAKRGQDVALRCDPISGHVSLFWYQQALGQGPEFLTYFQNEAQLDKSGLPSDRFFAERPEGSVSTLKIQRTQQEDSAVYLCASSKDRVTDTQYFGPGTRLTVL.

The J gene is TRBJ2-5, the V gene TRBV28; 8 nucleotides match TRBD2. CDR3 length: 15 residues. With V trimmed by 5 bases and J by 1 base, 6 bases remained unmatched. Germline values: CDR1 MDHEN, CDR2 SYDVKM. CDR3 coding DNA: TGTGCCAGCAGTCTGGGGGGGACTAGCCAAGAGACCCAGTACTTC. Amino acid sequence: CASSLGGTSQETQYF.

The chain carries TRBV10-3 and TRBJ2-7, with D perhaps matching TRBD1 or TRBD2 (5 bases each). The CDR3 totals 14 residues. The V gene lost 11 bases and the J gene lost 0 bases, with 17 bases spanning the gap. Germline values: CDR1 ENHRY, CDR2 SYGVKD. The CDR3 nucleotides are TGTGCCTCCTCCGGGACCCCGAACTCCTACGAGCAGTACTTC. Its translation: CASSGTPNSYEQYF.

The CDR3 loop is CASSSAGTGGDNEQFF. In DNA form, the CDR3 reads TGTGCCAGCAGTTCGGCCGGGACAGGGGGTGACAATGAGCAGTTCTTC. J is TRBJ2-1 and V is TRBV27, with TRBD1 matching 11 bases. This CDR3 region has 16 residues. V shed 4 bases and J 5 bases; nucleotides not matched to a gene: 7. CDR1 and CDR2 (germline): MNHEY, SMNVEV (reference sequence).

The gene calls are TRBV12-3 or TRBV12-4 and TRBJ2-1, with D unresolved. The CDR3 contains 13 residues. The V and J ends lost 4 bases and 5 bases respectively, with 9 bases between them. The CDR3 DNA is TGTGCCAGCAGTTGGCACTTAAACAATGAGCAGTTCTTC. Protein product: CASSWHLNNEQFF.

The chain couples TRBV10-3 to TRBJ1-6, with TRBD1 identical over 7 bases. J lost 7 bases, V lost 10 bases, and 7 bases had no gene match. CDR1 and CDR2 from the germline V gene are ENHRY and SYGVKD. The CDR3 spans 13 residues. The DNA of the CDR3 is TGTGCCACCGCCGGGACAGCGAATTCACCCCTCCACTTT. Translating it yields CATAGTANSPLHF.

In DNA form, the CDR3 reads TGTGCCAGCAGCCACCCCAGGCCCGACGGTAATAATCAGCCCCAGCATTTT. Encoded protein: CASSHPRPDGNNQPQHF. The chain recombines TRBV3-1 (or the pseudogene TRBV3-2) with TRBJ1-5, with D uncertain. The germline V and J ends were trimmed by 3 bases and 4 bases, with 19 bases remaining between them. The CDR3 sequence is 17 residues long. Germline V CDR1 and CDR2: LGHDT, YNNKEL (reference sequence).

This rearrangement joins TRBV30 to TRBJ2-1; 8 bases are shared with TRBD1. Germline values: CDR1 GTSNPN, CDR2 SVGIG (reference sequence). Losses at the gene ends were 0 bases for V and 15 bases for J; bases not matched to a gene: 7. CDR3 length: 12 amino acids. CDR3 amino acids: CAWSVTGTGLFF. The CDR3 DNA is TGTGCCTGGAGTGTAACCGGGACAGGCCTGTTCTTC.

At least ten counts were recorded for this clone. Sequence at one end of the junction differs from germline and may be a read error. The chain is built from TRBV10-1 and TRBJ1-2, with 11 bases identical to TRBD1. CDR1 is WNHNN and CDR2 is SYGVQD in the germline V gene (reference sequence). There are 12 residues in the CDR3. The CDR3 region has the DNA TGCGCCAGCAGTGATCCCGGACAGGGGGCTTACTTC. Its protein is CASSDPGQGAYF.

The CDR3 loop is CASSVAVGGQPQHF. The CDR3 bases are TGTGCCAGCAGCGTAGCTGTAGGCGGGCAGCCCCAGCATTTT. The chain recombines TRBV9 with TRBJ1-5; D is unresolved. V was clipped by 0 bases and J by 7 bases, with 11 bases between them. Germline CDR1 SGDLS, CDR2 YYNGEE. CDR3 size: 14 residues.

The J gene is TRBJ2-1, the V gene TRBV7-9, with D perhaps matching TRBD2 (5 bases). Germline V lookup: CDR1 SEHNR, CDR2 FQNEAQ (reference sequence). The V and J ends lost 5 bases and 6 bases respectively, with 14 bases between them. The CDR3 runs 14 residues. This chain's CDR3 is CASSPQTRVNEQFF. CDR3 sequence (DNA): TGTGCCAGCAGCCCTCAAACTAGGGTCAATGAGCAGTTCTTC.

In its sample, this clone was seen a few times. This CDR3 is also generated by other DNA sequences in the sample. The chain combines TRBV7-2 with TRBJ2-2, with D maybe TRBD2 (6 bases). V gave up 1 base and J gave up 0 bases, with 6 bases separating them. Germline CDR1 is SGHTA and CDR2 is FQGNSA. This CDR3 is 15 amino acids long. The DNA of the CDR3 is TGTGCCAGCAGCTTAGGCGGGGCGAACACCGGGGAGCTGTTTTTT. Translating it yields CASSLGGANTGELFF. The variable domain in full, with the rest retrieved from reference TRBV7-2 and TRBJ2-2, is GAGVSQSPSNKVTEKGKDVELRCDPISGHTALYWYRQSLGQGLEFLIYFQGNSAPDKSGLPSDRFSAERTGGSVSTLTIQRTQQEDSAVYLCASSLGGANTGELFFGEGSRLTVL.

Written as DNA, the CDR3 is TGTGCCTGGAGTCCCAACAGGAGCTATGGCTACACCTTC. This translates into CAWSPNRSYGYTF. The chain combines TRBV30 with TRBJ1-2; TRBD1 might be the D (5 bases). The CDR3 spans 13 residues. The ends were cut back, 2 bases at V and 4 bases at J, with 11 bases in the middle. The germline V gene encodes CDR1 GTSNPN and CDR2 SVGIG (reference sequence).

The chain recombines TRBV18 with TRBJ1-5; 7 nucleotides agree with TRBD1. This CDR3 region has 16 residues. CDR1 KGHSH and CDR2 LQKENI come from the germline V gene. J was trimmed by 0 bases and V by 4 bases; bases with no gene match: 6. CDR3 in amino acids: CASSHRDSASNQPQHF. The DNA of the CDR3 is TGTGCCAGCTCACACCGGGACAGCGCTAGCAATCAGCCCCAGCATTTT.

The rearrangement links TRBV19 to TRBJ1-5; D unresolved. Germline loops: CDR1 LNHDA, CDR2 SQIVND (reference sequence). There are 16 residues in the CDR3. The ends were cut back, 3 bases at V and 4 bases at J, with 16 bases in the middle. CDR3 coding DNA: TGTGCCAGTAGTATTTTTCAAAGAGGGCTTAATCAGCCCCAGCATTTT. This translates into CASSIFQRGLNQPQHF.

Here the CDR3 reads CAWSDGDYNSPLHF. The CDR3 nucleotides are TGTGCCTGGAGTGACGGGGATTATAATTCACCCCTCCACTTT. The chain employs TRBV30 and TRBJ1-6; D gene ambiguous. From germline, CDR1 is GTSNPN and CDR2 SVGIG (reference sequence). The CDR3 consists of 14 residues. The germline V and J ends were trimmed by 1 base and 4 bases, with 8 bases remaining between them.

The gene calls are TRBV24-1 and TRBJ1-2; D not certain. The CDR3 loop spans 12 amino acids. CDR1 KGHDR and CDR2 SFDVKD come from the germline V gene. The V and J ends lost 1 base and 4 bases respectively, with 3 bases between them. CDR3 bases: TGTGCCACCAGTGATTTCGCCTATGGCTACACCTTC. It is translated as CATSDFAYGYTF.